These 15 T cell receptor beta chains share one sample of origin, sequenced in a study of T cell responses to AZD1222 COVID-19 vaccine. Some clones are missing from TCRdb's copy, which holds only in-frame ones; the method was immunoSEQ multiplex PCR. The data show fewer than 120,000 clones, around 90% seen once. The specimen was peripheral blood, collected 28 days after the second AZD1222 dose. The receptor source for this set is an adult who received the AZD1222 COVID-19 vaccine.

This clone was observed a single time. V gene TRBV9 combines with J gene TRBJ2-3; TRBD2 matches at 11 bases. Germline trimming cut 0 bases from V and 3 bases from J; bases unmatched to any gene: 9. This CDR3 has 18 amino acids. CDR1 and CDR2 (germline): SGDLS, YYNGEE. CDR3 nucleotide sequence: TGTGCCAGCAGCGTAGGACTAGCGGGACTCATCATAACAGATACGCAGTATTTT. It specifies CASSVGLAGLIITDTQYF. Supplemented by reference TRBV9 and TRBJ2-3, the full variable domain reads DSGVTQTPKHLITATGQRVTLRCSPRSGDLSVYWYQQSLDQGLQFLIQYYNGEERAKGNILERFSAQQFPDLHSELNLSSLELGDSALYFCASSVGLAGLIITDTQYFGPGTRLTVL.

As DNA, the CDR3 is TGTGCCAGCAGTGAATCGGGCTCCTATTCACCCCTCCACTTT. Translating gives CASSESGSYSPLHF. This chain uses TRBV6-1 with TRBJ1-6; D is ambiguous. V dropped 2 bases and J dropped 8 bases, with 10 bases sitting between them. Germline lookup yields CDR1 MNHNS and CDR2 SASEGT. There are 14 residues in the CDR3.

This chain links TRBV7-2 with TRBJ2-7; 9 bases agree with TRBD1. Trimming at V came to 5 bases and at J to 5 bases, leaving 10 bases not matched to a gene. Germline CDR1 is SGHTA and CDR2 is FQGNSA. This CDR3 has 15 residues. CDR3 nucleotides: TGTGCCAGCAGCCCCGGCGGGGACAGGGTCCACGAGCAGTACTTC. Amino acids: CASSPGGDRVHEQYF.

The chain couples TRBV6-6 to TRBJ2-7, with D unresolved. V was trimmed by 2 bases and J by 6 bases, leaving 8 bases between them. Per the germline V gene, CDR1 is MNHNY and CDR2 is SVGAGI (reference sequence). The length of the CDR3 is 12 residues. This CDR3 reads CASSYPFGEQYF. CDR3 bases: TGTGCCAGCAGTTACCCTTTTGGCGAGCAGTACTTC.

The chain joins TRBV7-3 to TRBJ1-1; D is unresolved. CDR1 SGHTA and CDR2 FQGTGA come from the germline V gene. CDR3 length: 13 residues. V lost 5 bases, J lost 6 bases, and 13 bases lay in between. CDR3 loop: CASSQAIRSEAFF. The CDR3 bases are TGTGCCAGCAGCCAAGCAATCCGCTCTGAAGCTTTCTTT.

The rearrangement joins TRBV5-1 to TRBJ2-4; tentative D call: TRBD2 (5 bases). The CDR3 loop spans 13 amino acids. The germline V gene has CDR1 SGHRS and CDR2 YFSETQ. Deletions cut 3 bases from V and 7 bases from J, with 11 bases between. CDR3 protein: CASSSGLGNIQYF. The CDR3 nucleotides are TGCGCCAGCAGCTCCGGACTGGGGAACATTCAGTACTTC.

This clone was found a few times. This sequence joins TRBV2 and TRBJ2-2, with unresolved D. Germline lookup yields CDR1 SNHLY and CDR2 FYNNEI. This CDR3 region has 15 residues. V was cut by 1 base and J by 3 bases, with 9 bases left in between. The CDR3 DNA reads TGTGCCAGCAGTGAAGAACTCAGTTACACCGGGGAGCTGTTTTTT. It yields the protein CASSEELSYTGELFF.

In nucleotides, the CDR3 is TGTGCCAGCAGTCTTATAAATGGCGGGGAAGAGACCCAGTACTTC. Protein sequence: CASSLINGGEETQYF. The V gene is TRBV11-2, the J gene TRBJ2-5; D might be TRBD2 (6 bases). Germline loops: CDR1 SGHAT, CDR2 FQNNGV. This CDR3 region has 15 residues. The V and J ends lost 6 bases and 3 bases respectively, with 17 bases between them.

The V and J genes are TRBV6-2 or TRBV6-3 and TRBJ2-5; no firm D call. Looked up from germline, CDR1 is MNHEY and CDR2 is SVGEGT. The CDR3 is 11 residues long. V was cut by 2 bases and J by 4 bases, with 2 bases left in between. The CDR3 coding sequence is TGTGCCAGCAGTTACGGAGAGACCCAGTACTTC. Translating gives CASSYGETQYF.

The V and J genes are TRBV7-2 and TRBJ2-7, with D unresolved. Trimming cost V 5 bases and J 4 bases, with 9 bases left between them. Germline CDR1 SGHTA, CDR2 FQGNSA. This CDR3 is 12 amino acids long. The CDR3 bases are TGTGCCAGCAGCAACTTCCGGTACGAGCAGTACTTC. This gives the protein CASSNFRYEQYF. The whole variable domain, remainder taken from reference TRBV7-2 and TRBJ2-7, is GAGVSQSPSNKVTEKGKDVELRCDPISGHTALYWYRQSLGQGLEFLIYFQGNSAPDKSGLPSDRFSAERTGGSVSTLTIQRTQQEDSAVYLCASSNFRYEQYFGPGTRLTVT.

The chain couples TRBV11-2 to TRBJ1-2; tentative D call: TRBD1 (5 bases). V lost 2 bases, J lost 2 bases, and 15 bases lay in between. Germline loops: CDR1 SGHAT, CDR2 FQNNGV. CDR3 length: 16 residues. For the CDR3, the DNA is TGTGCCAGCAGCTTAATGTCAGGGCTACTGAACTATGGCTACACCTTC. Its translation: CASSLMSGLLNYGYTF.

As concerns this clone: An end of the junction does not agree with germline; a read error may underlie this. The genes are TRBV5-1 and TRBJ2-7; no firm D call. The CDR3 sequence is 15 residues long. Germline loops: CDR1 SGHRS, CDR2 YFSETQ. The chain's CDR3 is CASSLSPSLIERWDF. The CDR3 DNA reads TGCGCCAGCAGCCTGAGCCCGTCCCTTATTGAACGCTGGGACTTC. The full variable domain, rest sourced from reference TRBV5-1 and TRBJ2-7, is KAGVTQTPRYLIKTRGQQVTLSCSPISGHRSVSWYQQTPGQGLQFLFEYFSETQRNKGNFPGRFSGRQFSNSRSEMNVSTLELGDSALYLCASSLSPSLIERWDFGPGTRLTVT.

This chain connects TRBV15 to TRBJ1-1; D ambiguous. Trimming took 4 bases from V and 1 from J, leaving 4 bases between them. Germline V gene data show CDR1 as LNHNV and CDR2 as YYDKDF (reference sequence). This CDR3 is built from 12 residues. The CDR3 region has the DNA TGTGCCACCAGCAAGGCGAACACTGAAGCTTTCTTT. Amino acid sequence: CATSKANTEAFF.

This chain uses TRBV10-2 with TRBJ1-1; 7 nucleotides agree with TRBD1. Germline-derived CDR1 and CDR2 are WSHSY and SAAADI. The V and J ends lost 6 bases and 1 base, in that order; junction bases with no gene match: 11. The CDR3 extends over 16 amino acids. In nucleotides, the CDR3 is TGCGCCAGCAGCGGCCAAAAGGGGGCGGGGAACACTGAAGCTTTCTTT. Translation: CASSGQKGAGNTEAFF.

V is TRBV19 and J is TRBJ2-5, with 9 bases identical to TRBD1. CDR1 and CDR2 (germline): LNHDA, SQIVND (reference sequence). The CDR3 contains 14 residues. J gave up 5 bases and V 4 bases, and 5 bases lay outside the gene matches. The chain's CDR3 is CASSTTGGRETQYF. For the CDR3, the DNA is TGTGCCAGTAGTACGACAGGGGGGCGGGAGACCCAGTACTTC.